The clone carrying this T cell receptor beta chain occurred a few times. The antigen is unknown. This record comes from a study of STAT5B mutations in CD4+ large granular lymphocyte leukemia. Germline V gene data show CDR1 as SEHNR and CDR2 as FQNEAQ (reference sequence). The length of the CDR3 is 13 residues. With 9 bases removed from V and 2 bases from J, the gap between germline ends came to 8 bases. Assay used: immunoSEQ multiplex PCR; TCRdb lists only in-frame clones, some missing. The sample includes approximately 34,000 clones, about 71% of them seen just once. Study results and limitations: TRBV06-family usage was enriched in top patient clones (8/27) versus controls (2/35). Main leukemic clonotypes were patient-specific, but under 30% appeared at low frequency elsewhere.

The chain couples TRBV7-9 to TRBJ2-6, with unresolved D. This TCR was recovered from a human donor in good health. Sequencing input: CD4+ T cells from blood buffy coats. The CDR3: CARDPTGANVLTF. The CDR3 region has the DNA TGTGCCAGGGACCCTACTGGGGCCAACGTCCTGACTTTC. Variable domain in full (rest from reference TRBV7-9 and TRBJ2-6): DTGVSQNPRHKITKRGQNVTFRCDPISEHNRLYWYRQTLGQGPEFLTYFQNEAQLEKSRLLSDRFSAERPKGSFSTLEIQRTEQGDSAMYLCARDPTGANVLTFGAGSRLTVL.